This T cell receptor beta chain was observed in a study of blood T cells in healthy people across ages. Looking at the study overall: Template switching retrieved approximately one barcoded beta molecule for each two T cells.

Sample-barcoded 5' priming and a J-beta primer mix drove a second PCR of roughly 6 to 12 cycles. TCRdb ran MiXCR on the 5' RACE reads and lists one entry per CDR3 protein. The table includes 700,000 or so distinct CDR3 sequences, about 43% detected once. Broader study findings: Higher diversity and more naive CD4+ cells were features of long-lived donors, compared to aged donors.

Caucasian individuals from Russia who were healthy and aged 6 to 90 acted as donors. Every sample had a minimum of 6.5 million PBMCs isolated. This CDR3 has 15 residues. The V end lost 5 bases, the J end lost 2 bases, and 16 bases lay between the germline ends. In germline, CDR1 is SGHTA, CDR2 FQGNSA. A word on this clonotype: The antigen is undetermined.

This sequence was found in a man aged 80 or over in good health. Sequenced: blood. J is TRBJ2-7 and V is TRBV7-2, with D possibly being TRBD2 (6 bases). CDR3 sequence: CASSPDAGTAYEQYF. CDR3 DNA: TGTGCCAGCAGCCCAGACGCGGGAACCGCCTACGAGCAGTACTTC. Using reference TRBV7-2 and TRBJ2-7 for the parts outside the CDR3, the full variable domain is GAGVSQSPSNKVTEKGKDVELRCDPISGHTALYWYRQSLGQGLEFLIYFQGNSAPDKSGLPSDRFSAERTGGSVSTLTIQRTQQEDSAVYLCASSPDAGTAYEQYFGPGTRLTVT.